This T cell receptor beta chain emerged from a study of blood T cell repertoires in COVID-19 (dated by TCRdb to about 2020). The study in broad terms: The collaborator samples originated in the United States, Italy and Spain and spanned the acute and convalescent phases of COVID-19. The repertoires were released in a freely available public database intended as a resource for research on the immune response to SARS-CoV-2. Where available, HLA class I and class II types were taken from metadata supplied by the sample provider and were not determined by assay-based typing. The sample metadata nearly always contained a de-identified subject ID, COVID-19 status, age in years and sex. Samples were obtained from the ongoing ImmuneRACE study (first 160 participants) and from over a thousand subjects provided by 6 global collaborators. Deeply sampled blood TCRbeta repertoires from subjects exposed to, actively infected with, or recovered from COVID-19 were included in the dataset. The material from the prospective study consisted of cDNA or gDNA derived from T cells, B-cell-depleted T cells, or PBMCs. What the study reported, not specific to this receptor: How much clinical and demographic metadata was included differed by source and by participant, and the metadata was provided uncurated.

TCRbeta CDR3 regions were amplified from genomic DNA using the immunoSEQ Assay, a bias-controlled multiplex PCR. Per the authors' processing: Nucleated cell counts per sample were estimated from amplification of reference gene primers within the assay. Sequence reads were collapsed and filtered to measure the absolute abundance of every unique TCRbeta CDR3 rearrangement. For each sample, productive Simpson clonality was calculated by taking the square root of Simpson's diversity index across productive rearrangements. TCRdb provides this immuneACCESS table in a form limited to in-frame rearrangements. Some clones are lacking; in checked studies, under half of them reflect an unresolved V gene, and why the rest are absent is not known. V and J calls and clone size are given by that table; D and trimming were obtained from the DNA. Within this sample are 120,000 to 150,000 clones, with about 80% of them counted one time only. The ten largest account for about 8% of the sample.

Each collaborating institution followed its own protocols to collect whole blood in K2EDTA tubes. For TCRbeta analysis, collaborator samples were shipped as frozen whole blood, as isolated PBMCs, or as DNA extracted from either sample type. Trimmed from V: 5 bases; trimmed from J: 6 bases; junction bases lacking a gene match: 6. CDR1 and CDR2 (MDHEN, SYDVKM) derive from the germline V gene. The CDR3 numbers 15 residues from cysteine through phenylalanine. CDR3 DNA only is kept here, 45 bases in frame from base 1. About this clone: Its antigen specificity is not known. No base quality values were provided; no much bigger clone lies one nucleotide off.

Recombination connected TRBV28 to TRBJ1-6, with 8 bases aligning to TRBD1. The sequence was obtained from a human donor in a cohort sampled during active COVID-19. Sequencing was carried out using peripheral blood. The nucleotides are TGTGCCAGCAGTCAGCGGACAGGGACTAATTCACCCCTCCACTTT. Its protein reads: CASSQRTGTNSPLHF.